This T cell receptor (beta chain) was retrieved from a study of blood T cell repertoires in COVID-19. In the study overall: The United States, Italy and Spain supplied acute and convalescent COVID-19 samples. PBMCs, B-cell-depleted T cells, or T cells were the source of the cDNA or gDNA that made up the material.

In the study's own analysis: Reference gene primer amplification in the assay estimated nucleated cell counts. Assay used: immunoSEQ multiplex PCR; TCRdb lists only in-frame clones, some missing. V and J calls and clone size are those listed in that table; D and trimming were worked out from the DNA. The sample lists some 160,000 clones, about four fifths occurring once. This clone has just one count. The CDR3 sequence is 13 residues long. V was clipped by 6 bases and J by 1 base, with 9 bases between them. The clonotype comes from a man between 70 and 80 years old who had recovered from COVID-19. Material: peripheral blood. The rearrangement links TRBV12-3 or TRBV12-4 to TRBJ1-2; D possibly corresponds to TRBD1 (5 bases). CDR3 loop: CASSPGVNYGYTF. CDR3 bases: TGTGCCAGCAGCCCGGGGGTTAACTATGGCTACACCTTC.